In this sample, the clone carrying this T cell receptor beta chain turned up a few times. Its specificity is unknown. Germline CDR1 is LGHNA and CDR2 is YSLEER. The CDR3 is 15 residues long. Trimming took 1 base from V and 2 from J; bases not matched to a gene: 2. The data were taken from a study of beta chain features in type 1 diabetes. Regarding the study as a whole: Naive, central memory and regulatory TCRB repertoires appeared more similar among patients than healthy donors. A moderate, significant TCRB CDR3 shortening appeared in type 1 diabetes across four CD4+ subsets.

Reverse transcription of all isolated RNA meant that expressed TCRB transcripts were sequenced. It was found that naive, central memory and regulatory T cell samples averaged approximately 3.9 million reads. The method was immunoSEQ multiplex PCR; TCRdb's version includes in-frame clones alone and lacks a portion of them. This sample has around 140,000 clones; around 9% occur once, and the top ten carry about 0.7%. The J gene is TRBJ1-2, the V gene TRBV4-3; 9 nucleotides align to TRBD1. Sequencing used central memory CD4+ T cells from blood. The receptor was derived from a young man with type 1 diabetes. The CDR3 here is CASSQGGQGNYGYTF. CDR3 nucleotides: TGCGCCAGCAGCCAAGGAGGACAGGGGAACTATGGCTACACCTTC.